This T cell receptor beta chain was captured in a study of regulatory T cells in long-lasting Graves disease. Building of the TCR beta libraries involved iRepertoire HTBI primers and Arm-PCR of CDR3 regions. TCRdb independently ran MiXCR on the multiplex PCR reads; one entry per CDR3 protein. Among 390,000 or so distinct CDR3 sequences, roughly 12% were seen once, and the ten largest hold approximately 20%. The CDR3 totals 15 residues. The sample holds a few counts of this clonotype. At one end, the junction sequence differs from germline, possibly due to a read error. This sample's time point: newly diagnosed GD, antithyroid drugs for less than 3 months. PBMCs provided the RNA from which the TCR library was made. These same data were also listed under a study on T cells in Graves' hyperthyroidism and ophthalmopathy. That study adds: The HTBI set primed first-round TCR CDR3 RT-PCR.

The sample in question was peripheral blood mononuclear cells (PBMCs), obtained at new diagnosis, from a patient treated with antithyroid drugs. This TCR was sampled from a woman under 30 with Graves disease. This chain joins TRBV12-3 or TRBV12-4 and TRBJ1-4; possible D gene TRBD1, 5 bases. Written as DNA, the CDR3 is TGTGCCAGCAGTTCCCCCAGGGCAACTAATGAAGAACTGTTTTTT. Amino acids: CASSSPRATNEELFF.